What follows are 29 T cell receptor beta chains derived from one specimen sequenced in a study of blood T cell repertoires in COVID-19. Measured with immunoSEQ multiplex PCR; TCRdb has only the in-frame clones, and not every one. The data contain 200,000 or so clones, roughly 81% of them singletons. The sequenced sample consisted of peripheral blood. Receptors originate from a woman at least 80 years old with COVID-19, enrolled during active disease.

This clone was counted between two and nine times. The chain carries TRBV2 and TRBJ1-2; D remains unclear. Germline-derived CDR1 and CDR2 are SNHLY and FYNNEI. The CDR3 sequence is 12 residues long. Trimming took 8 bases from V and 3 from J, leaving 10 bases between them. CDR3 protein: CASGGIYYGYTF. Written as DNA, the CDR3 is TGTGCCAGCGGCGGGATCTACTATGGCTACACCTTC.

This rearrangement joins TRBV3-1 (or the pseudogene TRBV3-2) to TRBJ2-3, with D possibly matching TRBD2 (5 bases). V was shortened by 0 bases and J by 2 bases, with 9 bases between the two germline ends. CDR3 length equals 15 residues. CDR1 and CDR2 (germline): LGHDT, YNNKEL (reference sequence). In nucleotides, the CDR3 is TGTGCCAGCAGCCAAGACAGGAGGTACACAGATACGCAGTATTTT. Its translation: CASSQDRRYTDTQYF.

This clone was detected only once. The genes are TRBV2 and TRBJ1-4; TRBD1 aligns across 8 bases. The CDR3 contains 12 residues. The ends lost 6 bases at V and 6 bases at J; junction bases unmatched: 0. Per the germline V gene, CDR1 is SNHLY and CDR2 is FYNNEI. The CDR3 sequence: CASRTGDEKLFF. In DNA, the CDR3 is TGTGCCAGCAGGACAGGGGATGAAAAACTGTTTTTT. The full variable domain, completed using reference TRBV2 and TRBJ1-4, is EPEVTQTPSHQVTQMGQEVILRCVPISNHLYFYWYRQILGQKVEFLVSFYNNEISEKSEIFDDQFSVERPDGSNFTLKIRSTKLEDSAMYFCASRTGDEKLFFGSGTQLSVL.

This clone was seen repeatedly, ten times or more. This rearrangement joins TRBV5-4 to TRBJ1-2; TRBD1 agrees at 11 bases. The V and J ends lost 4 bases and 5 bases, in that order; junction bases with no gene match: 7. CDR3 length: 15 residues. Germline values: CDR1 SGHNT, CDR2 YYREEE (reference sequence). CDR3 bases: TGTGCCAGCAGCCCCCGGACAGGGGGCGGGTATGGCTACACCTTC. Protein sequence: CASSPRTGGGYGYTF.

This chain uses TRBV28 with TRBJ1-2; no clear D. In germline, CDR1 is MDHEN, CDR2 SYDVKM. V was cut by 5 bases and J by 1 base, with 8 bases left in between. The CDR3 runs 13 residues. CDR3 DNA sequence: TGTGCCAGCAGTCCCCTTAGTAACTATGGCTACACCTTC. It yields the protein CASSPLSNYGYTF.

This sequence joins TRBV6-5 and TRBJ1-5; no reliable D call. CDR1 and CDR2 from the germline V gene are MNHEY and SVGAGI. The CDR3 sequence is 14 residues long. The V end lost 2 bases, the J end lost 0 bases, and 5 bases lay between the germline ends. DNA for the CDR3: TGTGCCAGCAGTTACGGAGGTAGCAATCAGCCCCAGCATTTT. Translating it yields CASSYGGSNQPQHF.

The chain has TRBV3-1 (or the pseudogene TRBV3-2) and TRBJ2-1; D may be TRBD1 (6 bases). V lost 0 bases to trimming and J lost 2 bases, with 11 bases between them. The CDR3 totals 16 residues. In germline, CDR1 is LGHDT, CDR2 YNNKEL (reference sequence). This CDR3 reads CASSQDAGVAYNEQFF. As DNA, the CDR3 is TGTGCCAGCAGCCAAGACGCAGGGGTCGCCTACAATGAGCAGTTCTTC.

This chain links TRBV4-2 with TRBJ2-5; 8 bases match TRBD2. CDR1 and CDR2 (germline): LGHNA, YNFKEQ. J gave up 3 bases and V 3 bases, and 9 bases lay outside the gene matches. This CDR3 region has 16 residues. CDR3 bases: TGTGCCAGCAGCCAGAGACTTGGAGCGGGAGAAGAGACCCAGTACTTC. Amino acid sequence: CASSQRLGAGEETQYF.

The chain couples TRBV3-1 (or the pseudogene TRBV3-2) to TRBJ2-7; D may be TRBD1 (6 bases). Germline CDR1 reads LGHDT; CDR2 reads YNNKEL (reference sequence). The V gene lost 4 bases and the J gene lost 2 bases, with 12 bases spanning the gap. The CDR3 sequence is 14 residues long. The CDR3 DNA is TGTGCCAGCAGCCTAATAGGACAGACCTACGAGCAGTACTTC. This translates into CASSLIGQTYEQYF.

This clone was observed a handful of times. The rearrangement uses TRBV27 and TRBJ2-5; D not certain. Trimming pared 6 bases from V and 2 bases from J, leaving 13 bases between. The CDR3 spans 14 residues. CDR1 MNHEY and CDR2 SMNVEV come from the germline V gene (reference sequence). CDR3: CASSPRGWQETQYF. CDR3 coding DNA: TGTGCCAGCAGCCCCCGAGGATGGCAAGAGACCCAGTACTTC.

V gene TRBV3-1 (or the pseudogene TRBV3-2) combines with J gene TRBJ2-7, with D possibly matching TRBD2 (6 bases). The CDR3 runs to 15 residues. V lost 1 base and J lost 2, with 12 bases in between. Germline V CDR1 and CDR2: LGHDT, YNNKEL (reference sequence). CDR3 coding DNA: TGTGCCAGCAGCCAAGGGGGGAGGCTACCCTACGAGCAGTACTTC. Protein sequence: CASSQGGRLPYEQYF.

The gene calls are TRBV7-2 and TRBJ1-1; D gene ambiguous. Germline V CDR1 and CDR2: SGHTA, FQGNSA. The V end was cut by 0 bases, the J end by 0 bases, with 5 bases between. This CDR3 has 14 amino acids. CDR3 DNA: TGTGCCAGCAGCTTAGCGTTAGTGAACACTGAAGCTTTCTTT. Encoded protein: CASSLALVNTEAFF. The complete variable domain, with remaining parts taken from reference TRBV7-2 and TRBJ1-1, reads GAGVSQSPSNKVTEKGKDVELRCDPISGHTALYWYRQSLGQGLEFLIYFQGNSAPDKSGLPSDRFSAERTGGSVSTLTIQRTQQEDSAVYLCASSLALVNTEAFFGQGTRLTVV.

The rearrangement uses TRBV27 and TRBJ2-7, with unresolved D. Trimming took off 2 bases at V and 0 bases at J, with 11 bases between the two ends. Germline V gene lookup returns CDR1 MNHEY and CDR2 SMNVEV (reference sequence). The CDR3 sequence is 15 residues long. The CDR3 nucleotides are TGTGCCAGCAGTTTAGTCGGAGAGAGCTCCTACGAGCAGTACTTC. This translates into CASSLVGESSYEQYF.

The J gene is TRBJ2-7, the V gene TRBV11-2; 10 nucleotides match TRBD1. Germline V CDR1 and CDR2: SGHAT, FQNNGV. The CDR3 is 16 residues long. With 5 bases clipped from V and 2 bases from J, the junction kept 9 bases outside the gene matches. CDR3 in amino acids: CASSPLPGQGAYEQYF. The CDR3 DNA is TGTGCCAGCAGCCCATTACCCGGACAGGGGGCCTACGAGCAGTACTTC.

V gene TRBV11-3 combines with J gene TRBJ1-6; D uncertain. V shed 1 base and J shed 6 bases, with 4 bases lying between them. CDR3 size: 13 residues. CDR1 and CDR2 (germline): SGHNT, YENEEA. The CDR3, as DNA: TGTGCCAGCAGCTTAGTCGGTAATTCACCCCTCCACTTT. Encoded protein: CASSLVGNSPLHF.

DNA for the CDR3: TGTGCCAGCAGCAAAATGGGGCTTAGCTCCTACGAGCAGTACTTC. Encoded protein: CASSKMGLSSYEQYF. The chain joins TRBV7-2 to TRBJ2-7; a weak D match, TRBD1 (5 bases). The CDR3 consists of 15 residues. Deletions cut 5 bases from V and 0 bases from J, with 14 bases between. Germline CDR1 is SGHTA and CDR2 is FQGNSA.

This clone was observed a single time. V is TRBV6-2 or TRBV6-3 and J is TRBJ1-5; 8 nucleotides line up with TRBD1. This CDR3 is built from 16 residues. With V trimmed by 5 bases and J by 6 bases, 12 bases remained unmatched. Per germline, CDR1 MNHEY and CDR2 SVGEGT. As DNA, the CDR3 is TGTGCCAGCAGTCCCCCGGGCGGACAGGGACGTCAGCCCCAGCATTTT. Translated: CASSPPGGQGRQPQHF.

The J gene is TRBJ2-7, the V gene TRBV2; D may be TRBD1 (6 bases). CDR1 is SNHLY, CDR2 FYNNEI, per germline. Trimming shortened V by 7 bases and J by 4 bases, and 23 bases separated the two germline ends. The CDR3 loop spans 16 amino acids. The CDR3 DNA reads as TGTGCCAGCAATGGGGGAATTAGAGGGGGAACTTACGAGCAGTACTTC. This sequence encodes CASNGGIRGGTYEQYF. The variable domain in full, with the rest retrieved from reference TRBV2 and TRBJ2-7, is EPEVTQTPSHQVTQMGQEVILRCVPISNHLYFYWYRQILGQKVEFLVSFYNNEISEKSEIFDDQFSVERPDGSNFTLKIRSTKLEDSAMYFCASNGGIRGGTYEQYFGPGTRLTVT.

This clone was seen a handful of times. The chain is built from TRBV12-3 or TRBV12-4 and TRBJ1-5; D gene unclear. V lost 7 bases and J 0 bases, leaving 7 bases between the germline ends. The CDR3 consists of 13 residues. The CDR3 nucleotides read TGTGCCAGCAAGGAGTATAGCAATCAGCCCCAGCATTTT. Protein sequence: CASKEYSNQPQHF.

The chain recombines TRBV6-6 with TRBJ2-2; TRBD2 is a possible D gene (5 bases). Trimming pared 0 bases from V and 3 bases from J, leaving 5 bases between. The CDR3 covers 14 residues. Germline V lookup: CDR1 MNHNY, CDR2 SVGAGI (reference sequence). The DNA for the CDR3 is TGTGCCAGCAGTTACTCGAGGGACACCGGGGAGCTGTTTTTT. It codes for CASSYSRDTGELFF.

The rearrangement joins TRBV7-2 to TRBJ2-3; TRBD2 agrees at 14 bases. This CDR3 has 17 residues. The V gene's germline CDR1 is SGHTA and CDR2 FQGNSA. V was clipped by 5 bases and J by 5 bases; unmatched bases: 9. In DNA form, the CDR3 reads TGTGCCAGCAGCCCCCAGACTAGCGGGGGGGCGGGAGATACGCAGTATTTT. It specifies CASSPQTSGGAGDTQYF.

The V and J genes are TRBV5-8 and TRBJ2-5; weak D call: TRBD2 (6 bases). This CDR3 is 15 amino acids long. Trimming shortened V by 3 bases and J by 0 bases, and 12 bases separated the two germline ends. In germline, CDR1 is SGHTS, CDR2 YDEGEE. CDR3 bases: TGTGCCAGCAGCTCCCCCCGGGAGTACCAAGAGACCCAGTACTTC. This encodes CASSSPREYQETQYF.

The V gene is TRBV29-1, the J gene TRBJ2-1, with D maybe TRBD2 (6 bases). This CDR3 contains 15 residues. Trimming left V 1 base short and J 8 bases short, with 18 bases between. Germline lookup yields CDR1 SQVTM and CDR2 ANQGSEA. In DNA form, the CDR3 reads TGCAGCGTTGAAGGCGAAAGACTAGGGATGCATGAGCAGTTCTTC. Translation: CSVEGERLGMHEQFF.

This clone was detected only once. CDR3 residues: CASSGGWSNQPQHF. The CDR3 DNA is TGTGCCAGCAGCGGAGGCTGGTCCAATCAGCCCCAGCATTTT. The chain couples TRBV3-1 (or the pseudogene TRBV3-2) to TRBJ1-5; the D is unclear. V was trimmed by 5 bases and J by 3 bases, leaving 11 bases between them. Germline CDR1 LGHDT, CDR2 YNNKEL (reference sequence). The CDR3 has 14 residues.

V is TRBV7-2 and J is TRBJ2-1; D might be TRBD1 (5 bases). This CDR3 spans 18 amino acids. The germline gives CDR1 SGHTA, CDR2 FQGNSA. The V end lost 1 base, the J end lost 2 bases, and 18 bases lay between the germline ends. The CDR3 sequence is CASSLDPGRRQTYNEQFF. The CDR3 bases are TGTGCCAGCAGCTTAGACCCAGGGCGGCGGCAGACCTACAATGAGCAGTTCTTC.

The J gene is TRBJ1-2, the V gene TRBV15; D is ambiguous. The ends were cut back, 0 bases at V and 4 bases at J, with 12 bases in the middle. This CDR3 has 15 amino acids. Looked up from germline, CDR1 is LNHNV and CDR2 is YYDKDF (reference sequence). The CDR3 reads CATSRDRGPFYGYTF. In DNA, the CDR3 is TGTGCCACCAGCAGAGATCGAGGGCCCTTCTATGGCTACACCTTC.

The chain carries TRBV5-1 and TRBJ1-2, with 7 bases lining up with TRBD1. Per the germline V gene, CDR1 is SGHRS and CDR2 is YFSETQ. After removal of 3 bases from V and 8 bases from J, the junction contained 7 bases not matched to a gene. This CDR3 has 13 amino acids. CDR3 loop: CASSWTGLEGYTF. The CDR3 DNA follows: TGCGCCAGCAGCTGGACAGGTTTAGAAGGCTACACCTTC.

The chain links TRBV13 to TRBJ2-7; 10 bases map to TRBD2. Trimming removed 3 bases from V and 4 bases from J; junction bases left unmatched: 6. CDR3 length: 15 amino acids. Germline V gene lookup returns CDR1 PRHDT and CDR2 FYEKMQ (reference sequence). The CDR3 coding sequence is TGTGCCAGCAGCTTGGGGGGACTAGCGTCATACGAGCAGTACTTC. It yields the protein CASSLGGLASYEQYF.

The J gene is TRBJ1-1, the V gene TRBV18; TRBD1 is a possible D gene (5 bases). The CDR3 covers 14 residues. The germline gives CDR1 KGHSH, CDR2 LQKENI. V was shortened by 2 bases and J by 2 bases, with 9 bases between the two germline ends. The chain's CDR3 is CASSPDSRNTEAFF. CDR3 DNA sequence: TGTGCCAGCTCACCAGACAGCCGTAACACTGAAGCTTTCTTT.